The rows below give T cell receptor beta chains drawn from one sample of a study of T cell changes during pregnancy in multiple sclerosis. Measured with immunoSEQ multiplex PCR; TCRdb has only the in-frame clones, and not every one. The sample shows around 63,000 clones, approximately 92% of them seen only once. This material consisted of CD8+ T cells from peripheral blood mononuclear cells, taken in the third trimester of pregnancy. The origin of the receptors is a female donor in good health, enrolled as a control in a pregnancy study. Both conserved end residues are part of each CDR3. The D gene is left open where the match is weak. Part of the rows lack a size; the others show once, few, many or a class for expanded clones.

v_call	j_call	clone_size	d_call	cdr3_aa	cdr3_nt
TRBV27	TRBJ1-1	once	TRBD1	CASSPGTGGLTEAFF	TGTGCCAGCAGTCCCGGGACAGGGGGTTTGACTGAAGCTTTCTTT
TRBV6-4	TRBJ2-2	few	.	CASSAGNTGELFF	TGTGCCAGCAGCGCGGGGAACACCGGGGAGCTGTTTTTT
TRBV9	TRBJ1-1	.	.	CASSPQGGVSEAFF	TGTGCCAGCAGCCCCCAAGGGGGTGTCTCTGAAGCTTTCTTT
TRBV11-3	TRBJ2-1	.	TRBD2	CASSFGLAGSGEQFF	TGTGCCAGCAGCTTTGGACTAGCGGGTTCTGGTGAGCAGTTCTTC
TRBV15	TRBJ1-5	.	.	CATSRQASNQPQHF	TGTGCCACCAGCAGGCAGGCTAGCAATCAGCCCCAGCATTTT
TRBV27	TRBJ2-2	once	.	CASRRGGELFF	TGTGCCAGCCGGCGCGGCGGGGAGCTGTTTTTT
TRBV10-1	TRBJ1-2	.	.	CASSEFSPNYGYTF	TGCGCCAGCAGTGAATTCAGTCCTAACTATGGCTACACCTTC
TRBV13	TRBJ2-1	.	.	CASSSRTGNEQFF	TGTGCCAGCAGCTCCCGAACAGGGAATGAGCAGTTCTTC
TRBV15	TRBJ2-7	once	TRBD1	CATSSGQGLYEQYF	TGTGCCACCAGCAGTGGACAGGGACTCTACGAGCAGTACTTC
TRBV29-1	TRBJ1-2	.	TRBD1	CSVEVWRQGEGVFGYTF	TGCAGCGTTGAAGTTTGGCGACAGGGCGAAGGCGTTTTTGGCTACACCTTC
TRBV6-1	TRBJ2-2	.	.	CASSEIGGGTSDGRELFF	TGTGCCAGCAGTGAAATAGGAGGGGGAACTAGCGATGGGCGAGAGCTGTTTTTT
TRBV14	TRBJ1-2	.	TRBD1	CASSQVAGGFDGYTF	TGTGCCAGCAGCCAAGTAGCAGGGGGCTTTGATGGCTACACCTTC
TRBV11-3	TRBJ2-3	.	TRBD1	CASSHNYRDSHRLSDTQYF	TGTGCCAGCAGCCACAACTACCGGGACAGTCATAGGCTATCAGATACGCAGTATTTT
TRBV14	TRBJ2-5	.	TRBD2	CASSQVGYAGGILETQYF	TGTGCCAGCAGCCAAGTGGGATATGCGGGGGGTATATTGGAGACCCAGTACTTC
TRBV6-1	TRBJ1-2	.	TRBD1	CASDPGQGAGYTF	TGTGCCAGCGATCCGGGACAGGGGGCTGGCTACACCTTC
TRBV6-5	TRBJ1-2	once	.	CASRGRGWGYTF	TGTGCCAGCAGGGGCAGGGGTTGGGGCTACACCTTC
TRBV15	TRBJ2-1	.	.	CATSRDRNSPLDSYNEQFF	TGTGCCACCAGCAGAGATCGGAATAGCCCTTTGGACTCCTACAATGAGCAGTTCTTC
TRBV27	TRBJ1-5	.	.	CASSLRAGAQPQHF	TGTGCCAGCAGTTTACGGGCAGGGGCTCAGCCCCAGCATTTT
TRBV9	TRBJ2-1	.	.	CASSDRQRPKFNEQFF	TGTGCCAGCAGCGACCGACAGCGCCCGAAATTCAATGAGCAGTTCTTC
TRBV27	TRBJ2-7	.	TRBD1	CASSPADRGGEQYF	TGTGCCAGCAGTCCGGCAGACAGGGGCGGCGAGCAGTACTTC
TRBV13	TRBJ1-5	.	.	CASSLEGFYQPQHF	TGTGCCAGCAGCTTGGAGGGCTTCTATCAGCCCCAGCATTTT
TRBV6-5	TRBJ2-3	.	TRBD1	CASSYTEDRRTDTQYF	TGTGCCAGCAGTTACACGGAGGACAGGAGGACAGATACGCAGTATTTT
TRBV13	TRBJ2-1	.	TRBD2	CASSSGLAYNEQFF	TGTGCCAGCAGCTCGGGACTAGCTTACAATGAGCAGTTCTTC
TRBV7-9	TRBJ1-1	.	.	CASSFAGFSGTEAFF	TGTGCCAGCAGCTTTGCAGGATTCTCTGGGACTGAAGCTTTCTTT
TRBV19	TRBJ2-7	.	TRBD1	CASSIAQGSYEQYF	TGTGCCAGTAGTATAGCACAGGGGTCCTACGAGCAGTACTTC
TRBV6-5	TRBJ2-1	.	.	CASRLGTPPDEQFF	TGTGCCAGCAGACTCGGGACTCCACCAGATGAGCAGTTCTTC